The 18 T cell receptor beta chains below were found in one sample sequenced in a study of blood T cells in healthy people across ages. For the second PCR, which ran for roughly 6 to 12 cycles, a sample-barcoded 5' primer and a J-beta primer mix were used. TCRdb reanalysed the 5' RACE reads using MiXCR and keeps one entry per CDR3 protein. This table has 1.8 million or so distinct CDR3 sequences, roughly two fifths appearing once. Material for sequencing was blood. The origin of the receptors is a human donor in good health.

The CDR3 region is CASSQGVAAYGTQYF. For the CDR3, the DNA is TGTGCCAGCAGCCAAGGAGTAGCGGCCTATGGGACCCAGTACTTC. This rearrangement joins TRBV3-1 to TRBJ2-5; D perhaps matches TRBD2 (6 bases). CDR1 LGHDT and CDR2 YNNKEL come from the germline V gene (reference sequence). V lost 1 base to trimming and J lost 7 bases, with 16 bases between them. The CDR3 sequence is 15 residues long.

The gene calls are TRBV5-5 and TRBJ1-2; perhaps TRBD1 as D (5 bases). Germline V CDR1 and CDR2: SGHKS, YYEKEE (reference sequence). V gave up 1 base and J gave up 4 bases, with 17 bases separating them. This CDR3 has 16 amino acids. The CDR3 DNA reads as TGTGCCAGCAGCTTGTGGGGTGCGACAGATCCCTATGGCTACACCTTC. This codes for CASSLWGATDPYGYTF. Using reference TRBV5-5 and TRBJ1-2 for the parts outside the CDR3, the full variable domain is DAGVTQSPTHLIKTRGQQVTLRCSPISGHKSVSWYQQVLGQGPQFIFQYYEKEERGRGNFPDRFSARQFPNYSSELNVNALLLGDSALYLCASSLWGATDPYGYTFGSGTRLTVV.

This clonotype showed up just a few times. The V call is TRBV12-3 or TRBV12-4, the J call TRBJ2-5; 9 bases are shared with TRBD2. Germline trimming cut 3 bases from V and 4 bases from J; bases unmatched to any gene: 9. The CDR3 spans 16 residues. CDR3 region: CASSFGIGTSRETQYF. CDR3 sequence (DNA): TGTGCCAGCAGTTTTGGGATTGGGACTAGCAGAGAGACCCAGTACTTC.

This clonotype turned up a few times. The chain has TRBV20-1 and TRBJ2-5, with D perhaps assigned TRBD1 or TRBD2 (6 bases each). From germline, CDR1 is DFQATT and CDR2 SNEGSKA (reference sequence). V was pared by 6 bases and J by 1 base, with 12 bases between. The CDR3 is made up of 13 amino acids. The CDR3 region has the DNA TGCAGTGCGGGGGCGGGGATCCAAGAGACCCAGTACTTC. As protein: CSAGAGIQETQYF.

V is TRBV4-2 and J is TRBJ2-2; 10 bases are shared with TRBD1. Germline V gene sequence: CDR1 LGHNA, CDR2 YNFKEQ. V lost 0 bases to trimming and J lost 4 bases; unmatched junction nucleotides: 2. This CDR3 comprises 16 residues. The CDR3 DNA follows: TGTGCCAGCAGCCAAGAAGGACAGGGGGTCACCGGGGAGCTGTTTTTT. It is translated as CASSQEGQGVTGELFF.

This clonotype was detected a few times. The chain links TRBV7-2 to TRBJ1-6, with no clear D. The germline CDR1 and CDR2 sequences are SGHTA and FQGNSA. The CDR3 is 12 amino acids. V was trimmed by 5 bases and J by 7 bases, leaving 6 bases between them. CDR3 residues: CASSPTNSPLHF. Written as DNA, the CDR3 is TGTGCCAGCAGCCCGACCAATTCACCCCTCCACTTT.

This rearrangement joins TRBV14 to TRBJ2-7; 7 bases line up with TRBD1. The V and J ends lost 5 bases and 0 bases, in that order; junction bases with no gene match: 4. CDR1 SGHDN and CDR2 FVKESK come from the germline V gene. CDR3 length equals 14 residues. The CDR3 region is CASSSNRGSYEQYF. As DNA, the CDR3 is TGTGCCAGCAGCTCTAACAGGGGCTCCTACGAGCAGTACTTC.

This chain links TRBV20-1 with TRBJ2-3, with 7 bases fitting TRBD2. Unmatched junction bases numbered 11, after V lost 3 bases and J lost 2 bases. Germline loops: CDR1 DFQATT, CDR2 SNEGSKA (reference sequence). The CDR3 runs 16 residues. CDR3 loop: CSARSMAGVFTDTQYF. Written as DNA, the CDR3 is TGCAGTGCTAGGAGTATGGCGGGGGTCTTCACAGATACGCAGTATTTT.

As for this clonotype: One end of the junction varies from germline; a read error may be responsible. The V and J genes are TRBV5-6 and TRBJ1-1, with D uncertain. Germline CDR1 SGHDT, CDR2 YYEEEE. The CDR3 has 13 amino acids. CDR3 coding DNA: TGTGCCATCAGCTTGATTTCGAACACTGAAGCTTTCTTT. As protein: CAISLISNTEAFF.

V gene TRBV6-6 combines with J gene TRBJ2-1; 8 bases are a match to TRBD1. The CDR3 covers 15 residues. CDR1 and CDR2 (germline): MNHNY, SVGAGI (reference sequence). Trimming at V came to 2 bases and at J to 2 bases, leaving 2 bases not matched to a gene. DNA for the CDR3: TGTGCCAGCAGTTACGGGACAGGTACCTACAATGAGCAGTTCTTC. Amino acids: CASSYGTGTYNEQFF.

This clonotype appeared a few times. The V and J genes are TRBV12-3 or TRBV12-4 and TRBJ2-4; 7 nucleotides line up with TRBD1. Unmatched junction bases numbered 18, after V lost 6 bases and J lost 13 bases. The CDR3 is made up of 15 amino acids. CDR3 bases: TGTGCCAGCAGCGACTTAGCCGGGACAGAGTGGGAGCAGTACTTC. Translated, it gives CASSDLAGTEWEQYF.

This clonotype has more than one count but fewer than ten. The CDR3 DNA follows: TGTGCCAGCAGCCAGCATCAGGGCACCTACGAGCAGTACTTC. It is translated as CASSQHQGTYEQYF. The chain has TRBV11-2 and TRBJ2-7, with a possible D match to TRBD1 (5 bases). The CDR3 loop spans 14 amino acids. Germline V CDR1 and CDR2: SGHAT, FQNNGV. V was shortened by 5 bases and J by 2 bases, with 13 bases between the two germline ends. Complete variable domain (other parts from reference TRBV11-2 and TRBJ2-7): EAGVAQSPRYKIIEKRQSVAFWCNPISGHATLYWYQQILGQGPKLLIQFQNNGVVDDSQLPKDRFSAERLKGVDSTLKIQPAKLEDSAVYLCASSQHQGTYEQYFGPGTRLTVT.

This clonotype was seen only a few times. V is TRBV12-3 or TRBV12-4 and J is TRBJ1-2, with D possibly being TRBD1 (6 bases). V shed 2 bases and J shed 8 bases, with 12 bases lying between them. The CDR3 runs 13 residues. The CDR3 here is CASSLREGGGYTF. The CDR3 region has the DNA TGTGCCAGCAGTTTACGCGAAGGGGGAGGCTACACCTTC.

The gene calls are TRBV10-3 and TRBJ1-2; D remains unclear. This CDR3 comprises 13 residues. The germline CDR1 and CDR2 sequences are ENHRY and SYGVKD. V was cut by 6 bases and J by 3 bases, with 11 bases left in between. The CDR3 coding sequence is TGTGCCATCAGCTTACGGGGAGACTATGGCTACACCTTC. Its protein is CAISLRGDYGYTF.

In this sample, this clonotype turned up a few times. The CDR3 region is CASGPSYDEQYF. As DNA, the CDR3 is TGTGCTAGTGGTCCGTCGTACGACGAGCAGTACTTC. This chain connects TRBV12-5 to TRBJ2-7; D is uncertain. The length of the CDR3 is 12 residues. The V and J ends lost 5 bases and 5 bases respectively, with 10 bases between them. Germline CDR1 LGHNT, CDR2 FRNRAP. Based on the CDR3 plus reference TRBV12-5 and TRBJ2-7, the full variable domain is DARVTQTPRHKVTEMGQEVTMRCQPILGHNTVFWYRQTMMQGLELLAYFRNRAPLDDSGMPKDRFSAEMPDATLATLKIQPSEPRDSAVYFCASGPSYDEQYFGPGTRLTVT.

For this clonotype: The junction departs from germline at one end; a sequencing error may be responsible. This sequence joins TRBV27 and TRBJ1-1; the D gene is possibly TRBD1 (5 bases). This CDR3 comprises 13 residues. Germline loops: CDR1 MNHEY, CDR2 SMNVEV (reference sequence). The CDR3 protein is CVSGWGATTEAFF. The CDR3 region has the DNA TGTGTCAGCGGGTGGGGCGCGACAACTGAAGCTTTCTTT.

As to this clonotype: A junction boundary mismatches the germline segment, possibly from a read error. V and J are TRBV6-5 and TRBJ2-6; TRBD1 matches 8 bases. Germline assignment: CDR1 MNHEY and CDR2 SVGAGI. The CDR3 totals 18 residues. The CDR3 sequence: CASSYSGQGAMGANVPTF. The CDR3 nucleotides read TGTGCCAGCAGCTACTCGGGTCAGGGGGCGATGGGGGCCAACGTCCCGACTTTC.

The chain joins TRBV5-1 to TRBJ1-5; D unclear. This CDR3 is 15 amino acids long. Germline lookup yields CDR1 SGHRS and CDR2 YFSETQ. Between the trimmed V and J ends, which lost 4 bases and 3 bases, there was a span of 14 bases. The CDR3 loop reads CASSVGERPNQPQHF. Here the CDR3 DNA reads TGCGCCAGCAGCGTGGGAGAGCGGCCCAATCAGCCCCAGCATTTT.